This T cell receptor beta chain was observed in a study of T-cell reconstitution after alpha-beta-depleted transplantation in children. Study-level results: Alpha-beta T cells present about two months after transplant were reported to originate from several hundred expanded graft clones. Elevated TCRbeta diversity at day 60 was traced, in some patients, to surviving recipient T cells and thymic progenitors.

Preparation of the TCRbeta library involved a method that used unique molecular identifiers. TCRdb reanalysed the PCR reads using MiXCR and keeps one entry per CDR3 protein. The sample yields about 590,000 distinct CDR3 sequences, approximately 12% seen once. V dropped 6 bases and J dropped 4; count of bases not matched to a gene: 8. From germline, CDR1 is LGHDT and CDR2 YNNKEL (reference sequence). The CDR3 sequence is 14 residues long. This clonotype turned up a few times. The antigen is unknown. The chain links TRBV3-1 to TRBJ1-1; TRBD1 agrees at 7 bases. The receptor was derived from a male patient younger than 18 who had a stem cell transplant for acute myeloid leukemia, so the T cells may come from the graft donor. The source material was PBMCs, mostly from graft donor cells, sampled 360 days after TCRalphabeta/CD19-depleted stem cell transplant. CDR3 in amino acids: CASRETGLRTEAFF. CDR3 coding DNA: TGTGCCAGCAGGGAGACAGGGTTGCGCACTGAAGCTTTCTTT.